This T cell receptor beta chain was found in a study of blood T cell repertoires in COVID-19. Across the whole study: Collection of acute and convalescent COVID-19 samples took place in the United States, Italy and Spain. The analysed material was cDNA or gDNA that came from T cells, B-cell-depleted T cells, or PBMCs.

This clone was detected a few times. Trimming left V 0 bases short and J 5 bases short, with 17 bases between. Germline V CDR1 and CDR2: SGHRS, YFSETQ. This CDR3 is 16 amino acids long. The authors' processing: The authors estimated nucleated cell counts from reference gene primer amplification. Profiled with immunoSEQ multiplex PCR; TCRdb holds only in-frame clones, not every one. The V and J calls and the clone size are those of that table, but D and trimming were determined from the DNA. Among tens of thousands of clones listed, roughly 78% were seen once. The V call is TRBV5-1, the J call TRBJ2-5; D might be TRBD2 (7 bases). The material sequenced was peripheral blood. The clonotype originates from a human donor in a cohort sampled during active COVID-19. CDR3 region: CASSLVAGASGETQYF. Written as DNA, the CDR3 is TGCGCCAGCAGCTTGGTGGCGGGGGCCAGCGGGGAGACCCAGTACTTC.